The next 28 T cell receptor beta chains were all read from a single sample in a study of T cell responses to AZD1222 COVID-19 vaccine. The table came from immunoSEQ multiplex PCR; TCRdb's copy has only in-frame clones and leaves some out. Of 130,000 to 150,000 clones in the sample, about 90% were seen once. The sequences come from peripheral blood, collected 28 days after the second AZD1222 dose. The receptors were gathered from an adult who received the AZD1222 COVID-19 vaccine.

The chain carries TRBV7-3 and TRBJ2-5, with D possibly being TRBD1 or TRBD2 (5 bases each). V was shortened by 5 bases and J by 2 bases, with 12 bases between the two germline ends. Germline CDR1 reads SGHTA; CDR2 reads FQGTGA. The CDR3 runs 14 residues. The CDR3 loop is CASSLGEWQETQYF. CDR3 nucleotide sequence: TGTGCCAGCAGCCTGGGGGAGTGGCAAGAGACCCAGTACTTC.

V and J are TRBV18 and TRBJ1-1; no clear D. The V end was cut by 0 bases, the J end by 5 bases, with 16 bases between. The CDR3 loop spans 16 amino acids. Germline CDR1 and CDR2: KGHSH and LQKENI. The CDR3 coding sequence is TGTGCCAGCTCACCACCTTATCATGGGTTCGGGACTGAAGCTTTCTTT. It is translated as CASSPPYHGFGTEAFF.

The chain links TRBV7-2 to TRBJ2-3; no clear D. This CDR3 region has 11 residues. Trimming stripped 5 bases from V and 1 base from J, with 1 base between. From germline, CDR1 is SGHTA and CDR2 FQGNSA. The CDR3 protein is CASSRTDTQYF. CDR3 DNA sequence: TGTGCCAGCAGCCGCACAGATACGCAGTATTTT. The variable domain in full, with the rest retrieved from reference TRBV7-2 and TRBJ2-3, is GAGVSQSPSNKVTEKGKDVELRCDPISGHTALYWYRQSLGQGLEFLIYFQGNSAPDKSGLPSDRFSAERTGGSVSTLTIQRTQQEDSAVYLCASSRTDTQYFGPGTRLTVL.

In its sample, this clone was seen once. The chain recombines TRBV29-1 with TRBJ2-3; D is undetermined. The CDR3 is 17 amino acids. CDR1 and CDR2 (germline): SQVTM, ANQGSEA. Trimming took 4 bases from V and 0 from J, leaving 20 bases between them. The CDR3 nucleotides read TGCAGCGTTGTCGGGCTCCTTGCGTTACTTAGCACAGATACGCAGTATTTT. Translation: CSVVGLLALLSTDTQYF.

V is TRBV18 and J is TRBJ1-1, with D possibly being TRBD1 (6 bases). The germline V gene has CDR1 KGHSH and CDR2 LQKENI. This CDR3 is built from 18 residues. The V end lost 6 bases, the J end lost 2 bases, and 25 bases lay between the germline ends. CDR3 coding DNA: TGTGCCAGCTCCCTCCCTGTGGGGGGCCGCCTATTCAACACTGAAGCTTTCTTT. Translated, it gives CASSLPVGGRLFNTEAFF.

This chain uses TRBV15 with TRBJ1-2, with D uncertain. Germline V gives CDR1 LNHNV, CDR2 YYDKDF (reference sequence). The CDR3 covers 12 residues. V lost 4 bases and J lost 7, with 10 bases in between. DNA of the CDR3: TGTGCCACCAGCACGCGCCCCGGTGGCTACACCTTC. Translating it yields CATSTRPGGYTF.

The chain has TRBV11-3 and TRBJ2-2; TRBD1 agrees at 9 bases. Germline values: CDR1 SGHNT, CDR2 YENEEA. The CDR3 runs to 15 residues. Losses at the gene ends were 5 bases for V and 6 bases for J; bases not matched to a gene: 7. The CDR3 is CASSRRTGAPGELFF. The CDR3 region has the DNA TGTGCCAGCAGCCGTCGGACAGGGGCCCCCGGGGAGCTGTTTTTT. Drawing the rest from reference TRBV11-3 and TRBJ2-2, the complete variable domain is EAGVVQSPRYKIIEKKQPVAFWCNPISGHNTLYWYLQNLGQGPELLIRYENEEAVDDSQLPKDRFSAERLKGVDSTLKIQPAELGDSAVYLCASSRRTGAPGELFFGEGSRLTVL.

The chain couples TRBV11-1 to TRBJ2-1, with D perhaps given as TRBD1 or TRBD2 (6 bases each). Germline V gene data show CDR1 as SGHAT and CDR2 as FQDESV (reference sequence). V lost 5 bases, J lost 5 bases, and 16 bases lay in between. CDR3 length: 15 amino acids. CDR3 loop: CASSPGGRGNNEQFF. In DNA, the CDR3 is TGTGCCAGCAGCCCTGGGGGGCGAGGAAACAATGAGCAGTTCTTC. The whole variable domain, remainder taken from reference TRBV11-1 and TRBJ2-1, is EAEVAQSPRYKITEKSQAVAFWCDPISGHATLYWYRQILGQGPELLVQFQDESVVDDSQLPKDRFSAERLKGVDSTLKIQPAELGDSAMYLCASSPGGRGNNEQFFGPGTRLTVL.

The chain uses TRBV6-1 and TRBJ1-3; D not certain. CDR3 size: 15 residues. Per the germline V gene, CDR1 is MNHNS and CDR2 is SASEGT. V was pared by 1 base and J by 0 bases, with 7 bases between. CDR3 residues: CASSEGRSSGNTIYF. The DNA of the CDR3 is TGTGCCAGCAGTGAAGGACGGAGCTCTGGAAACACCATATATTTT.

The chain has TRBV7-8 and TRBJ1-6; 9 bases are a match to TRBD1. V lost 2 bases to trimming and J lost 10 bases; unmatched junction nucleotides: 9. The germline gives CDR1 SGHVS, CDR2 FQNEAQ. The CDR3 covers 16 residues. The chain's CDR3 is CASSLTGTGLESPLHF. CDR3 sequence (DNA): TGTGCCAGCAGCTTAACCGGGACAGGGCTAGAGTCACCCCTCCACTTT.

The genes are TRBV20-1 and TRBJ2-7; no clear D. Germline V gene lookup returns CDR1 DFQATT and CDR2 SNEGSKA (reference sequence). The V end was cut by 2 bases, the J end by 0 bases, with 2 bases between. The CDR3 has 11 amino acids. The CDR3 region is CSARTSYEQYF. In DNA, the CDR3 is TGCAGTGCTAGAACCTCCTACGAGCAGTACTTC.

This rearrangement joins TRBV7-8 to TRBJ2-7; D possibly uses TRBD1 or TRBD2 (5 bases each). From germline, CDR1 is SGHVS and CDR2 FQNEAQ. The CDR3 contains 18 residues. Trimming left V 1 base short and J 4 bases short, with 23 bases between. The CDR3 DNA reads TGTGCCAGCAGCTTAGTGGCAGGGACCGCGGTTCAGGCGTACGAGCAGTACTTC. Amino acid sequence: CASSLVAGTAVQAYEQYF.

This clone was counted a single time. V gene TRBV12-5 combines with J gene TRBJ1-1; the D gene is possibly TRBD1 (5 bases). Between the trimmed V and J ends, which lost 5 bases and 4 bases, there was a span of 14 bases. Germline V lookup: CDR1 LGHNT, CDR2 FRNRAP. The CDR3 is 14 residues long. CDR3 nucleotide sequence: TGTGCTAGTGGTACCCGATCGAGGGGCACTGAAGCTTTCTTT. Translated: CASGTRSRGTEAFF.

This clone showed up just once. This chain joins TRBV6-2 or TRBV6-3 and TRBJ2-1; D perhaps matches TRBD2 (6 bases). CDR1 is MNHEY, CDR2 SVGEGT, per germline. The CDR3 runs 15 residues. V lost 4 bases and J lost 0, with 10 bases in between. The CDR3 region has the DNA TGTGCCAGCAGTTCCTGGGGGGTCTCCTACAATGAGCAGTTCTTC. Translating gives CASSSWGVSYNEQFF.

This clone has a single count. The chain combines TRBV9 with TRBJ2-4; 12 bases are shared with TRBD2. Germline CDR1 SGDLS, CDR2 YYNGEE. CDR3 length equals 16 residues. J gave up 10 bases and V 0 bases, and 8 bases lay outside the gene matches. The DNA for the CDR3 is TGTGCCAGCAGCGTAGAAGTAGGCCTAGCGGGAGGGATTCAGTACTTC. It encodes CASSVEVGLAGGIQYF.

This clone was counted ten times or more. The chain is built from TRBV6-5 and TRBJ1-1; TRBD1 is a possible D gene (5 bases). Germline V gene lookup returns CDR1 MNHEY and CDR2 SVGAGI. V was pared by 7 bases and J by 0 bases, with 9 bases between. The CDR3 runs to 13 residues. The CDR3 reads CASNLRVNTEAFF. CDR3 bases: TGTGCCAGCAACCTCAGGGTGAACACTGAAGCTTTCTTT.

The chain carries TRBV7-2 and TRBJ1-6; D gene unclear. V was clipped by 5 bases and J by 5 bases, with 16 bases between them. The CDR3 has 16 amino acids. Per germline, CDR1 SGHTA and CDR2 FQGNSA. CDR3 nucleotide sequence: TGTGCCAGCAGCCCCGTCCCCAGGTTCAATAATTCACCCCTCCACTTT. It translates to CASSPVPRFNNSPLHF.

The chain links TRBV7-8 to TRBJ2-5, with D hard to call. This CDR3 is 15 amino acids long. From germline, CDR1 is SGHVS and CDR2 FQNEAQ. V lost 10 bases to trimming and J lost 2 bases, with 20 bases between them. The CDR3 reads CATRSHSTAQETQYF. The DNA of the CDR3 is TGTGCCACCAGGTCTCATAGTACAGCTCAAGAGACCCAGTACTTC.

The rearrangement joins TRBV7-9 to TRBJ2-5; the match to TRBD1 covers 9 bases. Germline assignment: CDR1 SEHNR and CDR2 FQNEAQ (reference sequence). The CDR3 extends over 14 amino acids. The trim removed 5 bases at V and 7 bases at J, leaving 8 bases unmatched. The CDR3 loop is CASSVGQGKGTQYF. The CDR3, as DNA: TGTGCCAGCAGCGTGGGACAGGGTAAAGGGACCCAGTACTTC. Combining the CDR3 with reference TRBV7-9 and TRBJ2-5 gives the whole variable domain DTGVSQNPRHKITKRGQNVTFRCDPISEHNRLYWYRQTLGQGPEFLTYFQNEAQLEKSRLLSDRFSAERPKGSFSTLEIQRTEQGDSAMYLCASSVGQGKGTQYFGPGTRLLVL.

This clone was counted a few times. This sequence joins TRBV6-2 or TRBV6-3 and TRBJ1-1, with a tentative D call TRBD1 (6 bases). CDR3 length: 14 residues. Trimming left V 5 bases short and J 9 bases short, with 19 bases between. Germline V gene data show CDR1 as MNHEY and CDR2 as SVGEGT. The CDR3 is CASSELGHLGQAFF. The CDR3 region has the DNA TGTGCCAGCAGTGAGCTGGGACACCTCGGGCAAGCTTTCTTT.

This clone was recorded only once. The chain couples TRBV7-6 to TRBJ2-1; 7 positions match TRBD1. Per germline, CDR1 SGHVS and CDR2 FNYEAQ. The CDR3 is made up of 16 amino acids. With 1 base clipped from V and 5 bases from J, the junction kept 8 bases outside the gene matches. The CDR3 region is CASSLVYRGSHNEQFF. The CDR3 DNA follows: TGTGCCAGCAGCTTAGTATACAGGGGAAGTCACAATGAGCAGTTCTTC.

A word on this clone: A junction end diverges from the germline sequence, so it may reflect a read error. The rearrangement links TRBV7-7 to TRBJ2-1, with TRBD2 identical over 7 bases. Germline V CDR1 and CDR2: SSHAT, FNYEAQ (reference sequence). The CDR3 contains 15 residues. CDR3 DNA sequence: TGTGCTAGCAGCCCAGCTAGCGGAAGAGTTGGTGAGCAGTTCTTC. Encoded protein: CASSPASGRVGEQFF.

The CDR3 is CASSLNSGGTQETQYF. The CDR3 DNA follows: TGCGCCAGCAGCTTGAATAGCGGGGGTACGCAAGAGACCCAGTACTTC. The V call is TRBV5-1, the J call TRBJ2-5, with 9 bases matching TRBD2. The CDR3 totals 16 residues. From germline, CDR1 is SGHRS and CDR2 YFSETQ. Trimming removed 1 base from V and 2 bases from J; junction bases left unmatched: 6. The full variable domain, in which reference TRBV5-1 and TRBJ2-5 provide the parts outside the CDR3, is KAGVTQTPRYLIKTRGQQVTLSCSPISGHRSVSWYQQTPGQGLQFLFEYFSETQRNKGNFPGRFSGRQFSNSRSEMNVSTLELGDSALYLCASSLNSGGTQETQYFGPGTRLLVL.

The chain links TRBV6-6 to TRBJ1-6; D call uncertain. This CDR3 has 16 residues. The V and J ends lost 6 bases and 5 bases respectively, with 17 bases between them. CDR1 is MNHNY, CDR2 SVGAGI, per germline (reference sequence). As DNA, the CDR3 is TGTGCCAGCAGCCTCGGGGTCGCGGTCGATAATTCACCCCTCCACTTT. This translates into CASSLGVAVDNSPLHF.

The chain links TRBV3-1 (or the pseudogene TRBV3-2) to TRBJ1-5; TRBD1 might be the D (6 bases). Germline V gene sequence: CDR1 LGHDT, CDR2 YNNKEL (reference sequence). The CDR3 has 16 residues. Trimming left V 0 bases short and J 0 bases short, with 9 bases between. Written as DNA, the CDR3 is TGTGCCAGCAGCCAAGATAGGGGGTATAGCAATCAGCCCCAGCATTTT. It encodes CASSQDRGYSNQPQHF.

The rearrangement links TRBV3-1 (or the pseudogene TRBV3-2) to TRBJ1-2; D is ambiguous. Germline V lookup: CDR1 LGHDT, CDR2 YNNKEL (reference sequence). V was trimmed by 0 bases and J by 8 bases, leaving 13 bases between them. The CDR3 totals 14 residues. The CDR3 is CASSQDRRAWGYTF. In DNA form, the CDR3 reads TGTGCCAGCAGCCAAGATCGGCGGGCGTGGGGCTACACCTTC.

The chain combines TRBV7-6 with TRBJ2-7; unclear D gene. The CDR3 extends over 14 amino acids. Germline V gene sequence: CDR1 SGHVS, CDR2 FNYEAQ. The V end lost 5 bases, the J end lost 2 bases, and 13 bases lay between the germline ends. CDR3 in DNA: TGTGCCAGCAGCAACCCAGGACGGGCCTACGAGCAGTACTTC. Translating it yields CASSNPGRAYEQYF. The whole variable domain, filled in from reference TRBV7-6 and TRBJ2-7, reads GAGVSQSPRYKVTKRGQDVALRCDPISGHVSLYWYRQALGQGPEFLTYFNYEAQQDKSGLPNDRFSAERPEGSISTLTIQRTEQRDSAMYRCASSNPGRAYEQYFGPGTRLTVT.

The V and J genes are TRBV9 and TRBJ2-3, with 11 bases that match TRBD2. This CDR3 region has 17 residues. V shed 0 bases, J shed 2 bases, and the junction held 5 bases outside the gene matches. The germline CDR1 and CDR2 sequences are SGDLS and YYNGEE. CDR3 residues: CASSVDASGGSTDTQYF. The CDR3 bases are TGTGCCAGCAGCGTAGATGCTAGCGGGGGGTCCACAGATACGCAGTATTTT.